This T cell receptor beta chain was recovered during a study of cytomegalovirus exposure and HLA in healthy donors. The study, taken as a whole, reports: Rates of TCR association differed by HLA locus in a later analysis, with DRB1 highest and HLA-C lowest.

PCR used 60 Vbeta primers and 13 Jbeta primers. Clones were read by immunoSEQ multiplex PCR, and TCRdb kept only the in-frame ones, dropping some. The sample records around 76,000 clones, around 73% being singletons. This clone was seen once. Its matching antigen is unknown. Per the germline V gene, CDR1 is GTSNPN and CDR2 is SVGIG (reference sequence). The CDR3 spans 13 residues. The V and J ends lost 0 bases and 8 bases respectively, with 11 bases between them. Whereas donors were nominally healthy upon sampling, unrecorded immune exposures were probable. The specimen was PBMCs. The rearrangement joins TRBV30 to TRBJ2-4; D is perhaps TRBD1 (5 bases). The sequence was collected from a woman aged 40 to 50 in good health and CMV-seropositive. CDR3 in amino acids: CAWSVRLRDIQYF. The DNA of the CDR3 is TGTGCCTGGAGTGTACGACTCAGGGACATTCAGTACTTC. The full variable domain, in which reference TRBV30 and TRBJ2-4 provide the parts outside the CDR3, is SQTIHQWPATLVQPVGSPLSLECTVEGTSNPNLYWYRQAAGRGLQLLFYSVGIGQISSEVPQNLSASRPQDRQFILSSKKLLLSDSGFYLCAWSVRLRDIQYFGAGTRLSVL.